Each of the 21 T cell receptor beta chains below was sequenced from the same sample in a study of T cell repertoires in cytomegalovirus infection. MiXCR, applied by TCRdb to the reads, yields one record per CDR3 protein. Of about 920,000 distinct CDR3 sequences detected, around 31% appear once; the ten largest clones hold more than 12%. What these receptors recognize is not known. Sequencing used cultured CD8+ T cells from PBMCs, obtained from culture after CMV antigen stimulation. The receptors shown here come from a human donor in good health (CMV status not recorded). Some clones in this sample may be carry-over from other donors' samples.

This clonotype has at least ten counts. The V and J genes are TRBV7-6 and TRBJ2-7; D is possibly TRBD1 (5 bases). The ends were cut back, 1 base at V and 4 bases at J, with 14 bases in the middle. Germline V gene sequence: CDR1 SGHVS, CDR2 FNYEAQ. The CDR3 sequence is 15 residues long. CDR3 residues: CASSLGDWGPYEQYV. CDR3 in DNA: TGTGCCAGCAGCTTAGGGGATTGGGGCCCATACGAGCAGTACGTC.

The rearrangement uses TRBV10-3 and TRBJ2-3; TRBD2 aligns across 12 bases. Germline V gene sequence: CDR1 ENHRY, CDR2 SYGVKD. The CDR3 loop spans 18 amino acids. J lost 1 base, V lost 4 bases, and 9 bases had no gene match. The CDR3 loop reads CAISGLAGGATGTDTQYF. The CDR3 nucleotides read TGTGCCATCAGTGGGCTAGCGGGGGGGGCCACGGGCACAGATACGCAGTATTTT.

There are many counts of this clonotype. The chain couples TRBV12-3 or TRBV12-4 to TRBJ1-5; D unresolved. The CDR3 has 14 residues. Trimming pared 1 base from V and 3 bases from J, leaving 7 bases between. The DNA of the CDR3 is TGTGCCAGCAGTTTAGGTGTTCTCAATCAGCCCCAGCATTTT. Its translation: CASSLGVLNQPQHF.

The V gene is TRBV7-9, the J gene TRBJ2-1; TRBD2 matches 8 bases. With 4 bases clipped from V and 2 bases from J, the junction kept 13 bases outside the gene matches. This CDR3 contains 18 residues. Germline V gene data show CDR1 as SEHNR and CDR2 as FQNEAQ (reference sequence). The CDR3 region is CASSSDGVAGRAYNEQFF. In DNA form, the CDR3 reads TGTGCCAGCAGCTCCGACGGAGTAGCGGGGAGAGCCTACAATGAGCAGTTCTTC. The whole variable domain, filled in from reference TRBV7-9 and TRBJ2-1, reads DTGVSQNPRHKITKRGQNVTFRCDPISEHNRLYWYRQTLGQGPEFLTYFQNEAQLEKSRLLSDRFSAERPKGSFSTLEIQRTEQGDSAMYLCASSSDGVAGRAYNEQFFGPGTRLTVL.

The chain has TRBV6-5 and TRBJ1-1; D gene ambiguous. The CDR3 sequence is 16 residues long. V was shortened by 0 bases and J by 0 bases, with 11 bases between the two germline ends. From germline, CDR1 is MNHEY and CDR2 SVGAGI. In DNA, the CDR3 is TGTGCCAGCAGTTACTCGCGGGTCTCCGTGAACACTGAAGCTTTCTTT. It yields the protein CASSYSRVSVNTEAFF.

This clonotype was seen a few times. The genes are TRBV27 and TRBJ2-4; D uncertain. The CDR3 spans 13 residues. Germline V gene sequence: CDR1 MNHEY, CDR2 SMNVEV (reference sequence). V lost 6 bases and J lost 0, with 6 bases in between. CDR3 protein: CASRMGAKNIQYF. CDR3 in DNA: TGTGCCAGCAGGATGGGAGCCAAAAACATTCAGTACTTC.

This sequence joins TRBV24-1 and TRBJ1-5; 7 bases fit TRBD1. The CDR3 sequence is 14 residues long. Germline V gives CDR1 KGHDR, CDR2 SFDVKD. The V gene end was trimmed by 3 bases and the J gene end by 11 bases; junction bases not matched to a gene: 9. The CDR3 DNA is TGTGCCACCAGTGATGACCAGGGGGACCAGTCCCAGCATTTT. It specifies CATSDDQGDQSQHF.

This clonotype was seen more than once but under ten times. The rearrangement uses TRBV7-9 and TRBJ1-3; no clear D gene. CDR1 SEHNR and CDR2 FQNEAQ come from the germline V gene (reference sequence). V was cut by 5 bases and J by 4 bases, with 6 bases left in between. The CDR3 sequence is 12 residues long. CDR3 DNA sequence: TGTGCCAGCAGCCCCTTCGGAAACACCATATATTTT. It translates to CASSPFGNTIYF.

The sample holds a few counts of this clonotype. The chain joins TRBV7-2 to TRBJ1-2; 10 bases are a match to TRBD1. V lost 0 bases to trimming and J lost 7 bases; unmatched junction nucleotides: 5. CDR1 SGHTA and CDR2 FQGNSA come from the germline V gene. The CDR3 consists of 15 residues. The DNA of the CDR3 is TGTGCCAGCAGCTTAGCGCGGACAGGGGGGTCTGGCTACACCTTC. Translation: CASSLARTGGSGYTF.

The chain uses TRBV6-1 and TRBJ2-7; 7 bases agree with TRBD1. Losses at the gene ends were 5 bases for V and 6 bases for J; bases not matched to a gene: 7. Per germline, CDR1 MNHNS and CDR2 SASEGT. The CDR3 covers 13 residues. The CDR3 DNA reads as TGTGCCAGCAGTTCCACACAGGGGACCGAGCAGTACTTC. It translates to CASSSTQGTEQYF.

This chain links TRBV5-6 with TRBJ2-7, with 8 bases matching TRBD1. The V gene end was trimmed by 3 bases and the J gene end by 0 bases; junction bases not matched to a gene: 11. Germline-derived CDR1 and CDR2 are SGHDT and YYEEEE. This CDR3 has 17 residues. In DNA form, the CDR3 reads TGTGCCAGCAGCTCTTGGGGCAGGGGGCCGTTCTCCTACGAGCAGTACTTC. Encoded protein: CASSSWGRGPFSYEQYF.

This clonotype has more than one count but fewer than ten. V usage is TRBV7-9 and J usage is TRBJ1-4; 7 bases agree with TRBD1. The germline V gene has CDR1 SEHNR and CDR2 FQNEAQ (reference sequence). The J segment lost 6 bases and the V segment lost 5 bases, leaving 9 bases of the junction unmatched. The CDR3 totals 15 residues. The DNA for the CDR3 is TGTGCCAGCAGCCCAAGGGACAGCGGAGATGAAAAACTGTTTTTT. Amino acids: CASSPRDSGDEKLFF.

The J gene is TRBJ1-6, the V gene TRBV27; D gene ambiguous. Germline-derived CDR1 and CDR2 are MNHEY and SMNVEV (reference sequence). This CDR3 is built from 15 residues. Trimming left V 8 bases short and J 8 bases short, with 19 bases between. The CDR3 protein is CASSPAGVFHSPLHF. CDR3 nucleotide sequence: TGTGCCAGCTCCCCCGCCGGGGTGTTTCATTCACCCCTCCACTTT.

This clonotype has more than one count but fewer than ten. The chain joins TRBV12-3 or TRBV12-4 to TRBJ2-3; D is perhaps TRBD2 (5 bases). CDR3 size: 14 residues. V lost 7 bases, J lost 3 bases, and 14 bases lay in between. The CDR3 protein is CASNLLGGTDTQYF. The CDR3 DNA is TGTGCCAGCAACCTCCTAGGAGGTACAGATACGCAGTATTTT.

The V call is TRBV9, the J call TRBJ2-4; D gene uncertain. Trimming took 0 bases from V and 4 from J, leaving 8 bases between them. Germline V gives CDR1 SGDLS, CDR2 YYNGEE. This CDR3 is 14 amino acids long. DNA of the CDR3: TGTGCCAGCAGCGTAGGTGACATGAAAAACATTCAGTACTTC. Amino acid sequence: CASSVGDMKNIQYF.

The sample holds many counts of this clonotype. In DNA, the CDR3 is TGTGCCAGCAGCTCGCGGGACCAGGGGGGTCTAGATACGCAGTATTTT. Protein product: CASSSRDQGGLDTQYF. This chain uses TRBV7-6 with TRBJ2-3, with a possible D match to TRBD1 (7 bases). Germline assignment: CDR1 SGHVS and CDR2 FNYEAQ. The CDR3 length is 16 residues. The V end lost 4 bases, the J end lost 5 bases, and 19 bases lay between the germline ends.

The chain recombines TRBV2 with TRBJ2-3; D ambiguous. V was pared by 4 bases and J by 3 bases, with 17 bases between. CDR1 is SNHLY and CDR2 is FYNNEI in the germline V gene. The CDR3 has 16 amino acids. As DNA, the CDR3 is TGTGCCAGCAGTGCCCCACGTGGGGTGAGAACAGATACGCAGTATTTT. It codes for CASSAPRGVRTDTQYF. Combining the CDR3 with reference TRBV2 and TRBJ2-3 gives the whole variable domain EPEVTQTPSHQVTQMGQEVILRCVPISNHLYFYWYRQILGQKVEFLVSFYNNEISEKSEIFDDQFSVERPDGSNFTLKIRSTKLEDSAMYFCASSAPRGVRTDTQYFGPGTRLTVL.

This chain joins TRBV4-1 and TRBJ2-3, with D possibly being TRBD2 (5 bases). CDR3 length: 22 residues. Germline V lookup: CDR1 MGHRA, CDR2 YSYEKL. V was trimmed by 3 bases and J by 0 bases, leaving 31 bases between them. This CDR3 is CASSHPHDVGDLTPVSTDTQYF. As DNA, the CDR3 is TGCGCCAGCAGCCATCCACATGACGTCGGGGATCTCACCCCCGTAAGCACAGATACGCAGTATTTT.

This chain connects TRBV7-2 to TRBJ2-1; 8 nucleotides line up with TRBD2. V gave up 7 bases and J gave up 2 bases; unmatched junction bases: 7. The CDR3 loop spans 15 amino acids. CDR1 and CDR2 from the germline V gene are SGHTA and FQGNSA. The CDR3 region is CASIVRGGAYNEQFF. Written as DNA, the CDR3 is TGTGCCAGCATCGTACGGGGGGGGGCCTACAATGAGCAGTTCTTC.

The CDR3 nucleotides read TGTGCCAGCAGCCGGCTAGCGGACGACTACGAGCAGTACTTC. It encodes CASSRLADDYEQYF. The chain employs TRBV11-1 and TRBJ2-7, with TRBD2 matching over 7 bases. V trimming: 5 bases; J trimming: 3 bases; junction bases outside the gene matches: 7. CDR1 is SGHAT and CDR2 is FQDESV in the germline V gene (reference sequence). The length of the CDR3 is 14 residues.

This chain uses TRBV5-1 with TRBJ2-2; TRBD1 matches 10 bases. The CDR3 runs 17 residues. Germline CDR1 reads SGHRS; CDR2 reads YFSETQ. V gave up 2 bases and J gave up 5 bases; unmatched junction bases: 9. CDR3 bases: TGCGCCAGCAGCTTTATTTCCGGGACAGGGGATACCGGGGAGCTGTTTTTT. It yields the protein CASSFISGTGDTGELFF.